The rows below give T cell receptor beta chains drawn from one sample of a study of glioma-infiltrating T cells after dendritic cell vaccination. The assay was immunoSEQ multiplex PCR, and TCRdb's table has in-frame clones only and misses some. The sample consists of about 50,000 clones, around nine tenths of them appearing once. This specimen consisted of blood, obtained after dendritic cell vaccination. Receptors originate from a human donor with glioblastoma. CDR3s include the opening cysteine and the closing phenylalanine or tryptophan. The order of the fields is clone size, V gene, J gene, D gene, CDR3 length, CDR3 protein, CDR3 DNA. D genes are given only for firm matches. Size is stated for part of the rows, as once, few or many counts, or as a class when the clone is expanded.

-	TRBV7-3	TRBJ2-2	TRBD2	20	CASSLPLTAAGVTNTGELFF	TGTGCCAGCAGCTTACCGCTGACGGCAGCGGGAGTCACAAACACCGGGGAGCTGTTTTTT
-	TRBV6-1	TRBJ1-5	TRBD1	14	CASTGTATYQPQHF	TGCGCCAGCACCGGGACAGCGACATATCAGCCCCAGCATTTT
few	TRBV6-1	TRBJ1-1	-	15	CASSEHQDGGTEAFF	TGTGCCAGCAGTGAACATCAGGACGGGGGCACTGAAGCTTTCTTT
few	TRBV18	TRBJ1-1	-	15	CASSQAGQLNTEAFF	TGTGCCAGCTCCCAAGCTGGGCAGCTGAACACTGAAGCTTTCTTT
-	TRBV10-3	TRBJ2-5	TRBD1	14	CAIKGQGGQETQYF	TGTGCCATCAAAGGACAGGGAGGCCAAGAGACCCAGTACTTC
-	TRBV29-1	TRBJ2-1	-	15	CSASMTGSSYNEQFF	TGCAGCGCTTCAATGACAGGTAGCTCCTACAATGAGCAGTTCTTC
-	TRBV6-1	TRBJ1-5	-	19	CASSESSGRGSMRHQPQHF	TGTGCCAGCAGTGAAAGTTCGGGAAGAGGAAGTATGCGGCATCAGCCCCAGCATTTT
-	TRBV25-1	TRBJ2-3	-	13	CASSEGLTDTQYF	TGTGCCAGCAGTGAGGGACTCACAGATACGCAGTATTTT
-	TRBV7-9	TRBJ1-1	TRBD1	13	CASSFDRVAEAFF	TGTGCCAGCAGCTTCGACAGGGTAGCTGAAGCTTTCTTT
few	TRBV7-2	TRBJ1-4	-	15	CASSIRTAKNEKLFF	TGTGCCAGCAGTATTCGGACTGCCAAGAATGAAAAACTGTTTTTT
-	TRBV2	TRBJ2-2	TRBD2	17	CASRTRGAGVYTGELFF	TGTGCCAGCAGGACCCGAGGGGCGGGAGTATATACCGGGGAGCTGTTTTTT
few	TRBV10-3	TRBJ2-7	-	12	CAISDHHQSQYF	TGTGCCATCAGTGATCATCATCAGTCCCAGTACTTC
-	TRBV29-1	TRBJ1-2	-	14	CSVGTARTDYGYTF	TGCAGCGTTGGGACAGCCCGGACGGATTATGGCTACACCTTC
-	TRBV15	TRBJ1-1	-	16	CATSRGSKRGFAEAFF	TGTGCCACCAGCAGAGGTTCTAAACGCGGGTTCGCTGAAGCTTTCTTT
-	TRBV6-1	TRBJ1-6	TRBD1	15	CASKPTGGGNSPLHF	TGTGCCAGCAAACCGACAGGGGGTGGGAATTCACCCCTCCACTTT
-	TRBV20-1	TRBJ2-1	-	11	CSARGRNEQFF	TGCAGTGCTAGAGGTCGCAATGAGCAGTTCTTC
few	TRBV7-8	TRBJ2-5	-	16	CASSLVVTAGGETQYF	TGTGCCAGCAGCTTAGTTGTGACAGCAGGAGGGGAGACCCAGTACTTC
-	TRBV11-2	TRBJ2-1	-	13	CASSWRFVDEQFF	TGTGCCAGCAGCTGGCGGTTCGTCGATGAGCAGTTCTTC
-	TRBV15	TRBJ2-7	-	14	CATSPRESSYEQYF	TGTGCCACCAGCCCGCGCGAAAGCTCCTACGAGCAGTACTTC
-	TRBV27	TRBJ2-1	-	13	CASSRASVNEQFF	TGTGCCAGCAGCCGAGCTAGCGTCAATGAGCAGTTCTTC
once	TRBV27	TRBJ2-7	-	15	CASSLSSAASYEQYF	TGTGCCAGCAGTTTATCGAGTGCGGCGTCCTACGAGCAGTACTTC
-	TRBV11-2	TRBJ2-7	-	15	CASSLGTGIPYEQYF	TGTGCCAGCAGCTTAGGTACAGGAATCCCCTACGAGCAGTACTTC
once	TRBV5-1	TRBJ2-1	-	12	CASSLGENEQFF	TGCGCCAGCAGCTTGGGGGAGAATGAGCAGTTCTTC
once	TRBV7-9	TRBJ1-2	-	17	CASSLRRIAPSGDGYTF	TGTGCCAGCAGCTTACGCCGGATTGCGCCCTCGGGGGATGGCTACACCTTC
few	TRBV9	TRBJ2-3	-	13	CASSPGSADTQYF	TGTGCCAGCAGCCCGGGTAGCGCAGATACGCAGTATTTT
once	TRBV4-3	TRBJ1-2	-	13	CASSQDSGYGYTF	TGCGCCAGCAGCCAAGATTCCGGGTATGGCTACACCTTC
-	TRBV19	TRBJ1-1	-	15	CASSITGTRDTEAFF	TGTGCCAGTAGTATCACCGGGACTAGGGACACTGAAGCTTTCTTT
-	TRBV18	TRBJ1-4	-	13	CASRGTIGEKLFF	TGTGCCAGCCGGGGGACCATTGGGGAAAAACTGTTTTTT
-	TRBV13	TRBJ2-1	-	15	CASSLQLRSYNEQFF	TGTGCCAGCAGCTTACAACTGCGCTCCTACAATGAGCAGTTCTTC
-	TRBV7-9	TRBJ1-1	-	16	CASSARHTGSNTEAFF	TGTGCCAGCAGCGCCCGTCATACAGGGTCGAACACTGAAGCTTTCTTT
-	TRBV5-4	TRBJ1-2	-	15	CASSLTDSEGYGYTF	TGTGCCAGCAGCTTAACGGACTCGGAGGGCTATGGCTACACCTTC